Below are 16 T cell receptor beta chains sequenced from a single sample in a study of Graves' ophthalmopathy and Graves' hyperthyroidism. Investigators amplified TCR beta CDR3 regions from RNA transcripts. HTBI primers primed a first-round RT-PCR, and a second-round multiplex PCR followed. TCRdb reprocessed the multiplex PCR reads via MiXCR and lists one record per CDR3 protein. The sample lists 680,000 or so distinct CDR3 sequences, 20% to 25% occurring once. Input material: peripheral blood. These receptors all stem from a young woman with stable Graves' hyperthyroidism. Some clones in this sample may be carry-over from other donors' samples.

This chain links TRBV30 with TRBJ1-2; D remains unclear. The ends were cut back, 7 bases at V and 0 bases at J, with 12 bases in the middle. The CDR3 has 13 amino acids. Germline V lookup: CDR1 GTSNPN, CDR2 SVGIG (reference sequence). The CDR3 sequence is CAFRDWSNYGYTF. CDR3 DNA: TGTGCCTTCCGGGATTGGTCTAACTATGGCTACACCTTC.

This clonotype has at least ten counts. The chain employs TRBV6-5 and TRBJ1-5, with D maybe TRBD1 (5 bases). With 4 bases removed from V and 3 bases from J, the gap between germline ends came to 13 bases. Germline CDR1 is MNHEY and CDR2 is SVGAGI. The CDR3 covers 15 residues. CDR3 residues: CASSSGGAVNQPQHF. The CDR3 DNA is TGTGCCAGCAGTTCGGGGGGTGCGGTCAATCAGCCCCAGCATTTT.

In this sample, this clonotype turned up many times. This chain connects TRBV15 to TRBJ2-5; 10 bases fit TRBD2. The V gene's germline CDR1 is LNHNV and CDR2 YYDKDF (reference sequence). V lost 4 bases and J lost 3; bases outside the gene matches: 8. The CDR3 consists of 16 residues. The CDR3 region has the DNA TGTGCCACCAGCATCCTTGGGACTAGCGCTAAAGAGACCCAGTACTTC. Residues: CATSILGTSAKETQYF.

In its sample, this clonotype was seen a few times. V gene TRBV6-5 combines with J gene TRBJ1-6, with TRBD1 matching over 10 bases. This CDR3 has 16 residues. Germline values: CDR1 MNHEY, CDR2 SVGAGI. The J segment lost 5 bases and the V segment lost 5 bases, leaving 6 bases of the junction unmatched. The CDR3 loop reads CASSNPGTGDNSPLHF. CDR3 DNA: TGTGCCAGCAGTAACCCCGGGACAGGGGATAATTCACCCCTCCACTTT.

This clonotype was seen repeatedly, ten times or more. This rearrangement joins TRBV10-3 to TRBJ2-7; no definite D call. V shed 6 bases and J shed 7 bases, with 13 bases lying between them. This CDR3 comprises 12 residues. From germline, CDR1 is ENHRY and CDR2 SYGVKD. The CDR3 sequence is CAISPTLGEQYF. The CDR3 DNA sequence: TGTGCCATCAGCCCGACCCTGGGGGAGCAGTACTTC.

This clonotype was observed many times. This chain joins TRBV15 and TRBJ1-2; 11 nucleotides align to TRBD1. V dropped 3 bases and J dropped 6; count of bases not matched to a gene: 3. The length of the CDR3 is 14 residues. CDR1 and CDR2 from the germline V gene are LNHNV and YYDKDF (reference sequence). CDR3 in amino acids: CATSSRTGGDGYTF. CDR3 coding DNA: TGTGCCACCAGCAGTAGGACAGGGGGCGATGGCTACACCTTC.

This clonotype was picked up many times. The rearrangement links TRBV20-1 to TRBJ1-5; D gene ambiguous. There are 16 residues in the CDR3. Germline V gene data show CDR1 as DFQATT and CDR2 as SNEGSKA (reference sequence). V lost 0 bases, J lost 1 base, and 13 bases lay in between. CDR3 sequence (DNA): TGCAGTGCTAGAGATCGCGGGTGGTACAGCAATCAGCCCCAGCATTTT. Translating gives CSARDRGWYSNQPQHF.

This clonotype occurred a few times. The rearrangement links TRBV7-2 to TRBJ2-4; D gene uncertain. The germline gives CDR1 SGHTA, CDR2 FQGNSA. Trimming removed 7 bases at V and 1 base at J, with 17 bases between. The CDR3 is 16 residues long. The CDR3 coding sequence is TGTGCCAGCATCCCCTTCCCGGACGTGGCCAAAAACATTCAGTACTTC. This translates into CASIPFPDVAKNIQYF.

The table lists this clonotype with many counts. This chain joins TRBV4-2 and TRBJ2-5; 13 positions match TRBD2. Germline V CDR1 and CDR2: LGHNA, YNFKEQ. The length of the CDR3 is 16 residues. Trimming at V came to 1 base and at J to 7 bases, leaving 6 bases not matched to a gene. The CDR3 sequence is CASSQVLAGGLGTQYF. CDR3 DNA sequence: TGTGCCAGCAGCCAAGTACTAGCGGGGGGGCTGGGGACCCAGTACTTC.

This clonotype occurred a few times. The genes are TRBV6-2 or TRBV6-3 and TRBJ2-7; D is unresolved. The germline gives CDR1 MNHEY, CDR2 SVGEGT. The CDR3 has 18 amino acids. With 5 bases removed from V and 2 bases from J, the gap between germline ends came to 25 bases. The CDR3 loop is CASSRSALRQPPTYEQYF. The CDR3 bases are TGTGCCAGCAGTAGGTCGGCCCTTCGTCAACCCCCGACCTACGAGCAGTACTTC.

This clonotype has ten or more counts. The rearrangement joins TRBV10-3 to TRBJ2-7; D unclear. V was cut by 6 bases and J by 2 bases, with 5 bases left in between. Germline CDR1 and CDR2: ENHRY and SYGVKD. CDR3 length equals 11 residues. CDR3 residues: CAISEAYEQYF. Written as DNA, the CDR3 is TGTGCCATCAGCGAAGCCTACGAGCAGTACTTC.

This chain connects TRBV24-1 to TRBJ2-5; possible D gene TRBD1, 6 bases. The CDR3 sequence is 13 residues long. Trimming shortened V by 8 bases and J by 6 bases, and 15 bases separated the two germline ends. Germline V gene lookup returns CDR1 KGHDR and CDR2 SFDVKD. CDR3 nucleotides: TGTGCCACCACCGGAACAGGGAGTCAGACCCAGTACTTC. Amino acid sequence: CATTGTGSQTQYF.

This clonotype was seen many times. V gene TRBV7-2 combines with J gene TRBJ2-5; 12 bases map to TRBD1. V shed 4 bases and J 6 bases; nucleotides not matched to a gene: 6. In germline, CDR1 is SGHTA, CDR2 FQGNSA. The CDR3 consists of 15 residues. The CDR3 coding sequence is TGTGCCAGCAGCTCCGGGACAGGGGGCGTAAAGACCCAGTACTTC. This translates into CASSSGTGGVKTQYF.

The chain has TRBV7-9 and TRBJ1-5; 7 bases align to TRBD1. V trimming: 2 bases; J trimming: 6 bases; junction bases outside the gene matches: 7. This CDR3 comprises 15 residues. Germline V gene lookup returns CDR1 SEHNR and CDR2 FQNEAQ (reference sequence). DNA of the CDR3: TGTGCCAGCAGCTTATCGACAGGGATCGGTCAGCCCCAGCATTTT. It yields the protein CASSLSTGIGQPQHF.

As regards this clonotype: The limits of the CDR3 on the DNA are not certain, so only TCRdb's listed CDR3 is given. The chain recombines TRBV7-8 with TRBJ1-5. The CDR3 is made up of 16 amino acids, end residues included. In germline, CDR1 is SGHVS, CDR2 FQNEAQ. Here the CDR3 reads CASSTSSRGSNQPQHF.

Here the CDR3 reads CASRVRDGYTF. The CDR3 region has the DNA TGTGCCAGCAGGGTCCGGGATGGCTACACCTTC. The chain couples TRBV12-3 or TRBV12-4 to TRBJ1-2; D is undetermined. The CDR3 is 11 amino acids. The germline V and J ends were trimmed by 6 bases and 6 bases, with 8 bases remaining between them.